This record concerns one TCR beta chain sequence. The germline gives CDR1 MNHEY, CDR2 SVGAGI. After removal of 5 bases from V and 5 bases from J, the junction contained 8 bases not matched to a gene. CDR3 length: 15 residues. These data belong to a study of blood T cell repertoires in COVID-19. About the study: Both acute and convalescent COVID-19 samples were obtained from the United States, Italy and Spain. Nucleic acid was either cDNA or gDNA, and it came from T cells, B-cell-depleted T cells, or PBMCs.

In the original workflow: Researchers report that nucleated cell counts were estimated from reference gene primer amplification. Measured with immunoSEQ multiplex PCR; TCRdb has only the in-frame clones, and not every one. V and J calls and clone size follow that table, whereas D and trimming were derived from the DNA. Among hundreds of thousands of clones listed, roughly 87% were seen once. The sequence derives from a woman under 30 with acute COVID-19. Sequencing was performed on PBMCs or T cells enriched from blood (not recorded which). V and J are TRBV6-5 and TRBJ2-2; 7 bases align to TRBD2. CDR3 coding DNA: TGTGCCAGCAGTAAGAGACTAGCTACTACCGGGGAGCTGTTTTTT. Protein sequence: CASSKRLATTGELFF.